This T cell receptor (beta chain) was observed in a study of CD8 T cells in Susac syndrome. This CDR3 is built from 15 residues. V was pared by 5 bases and J by 3 bases, with 11 bases of the junction left unmatched. Germline V CDR1 and CDR2: DFQATT, SNEGSKA (reference sequence). A quantity of about 0.5 to 1 ug RNA underwent reverse transcription using random hexamers. Multiplex PCR with immunoSEQ amplified the TCR beta CDR3 across 54 Vbeta and 13 Jbeta. Via MiXCR, TCRdb re-called the immunoSEQ multiplex PCR reads, giving one row per CDR3 protein. Of about 300,000 distinct CDR3 sequences listed, about 92% were seen once; the top ten hold over 0.05%. CD8+ and CD4+ T cells from blood underwent TCR beta sequencing, which was carried out in a high-throughput format. It was treatment-naive patients with stable or active relapsing-remitting disease who made up the multiple sclerosis controls. TEMRA cells were FACS-enriched, unlike CD8+ and CD4+ T cells, which were negatively isolated.

Sequenced sample: CD4+ T cells from PBMCs. This clonotype was obtained from a human donor with multiple sclerosis. This rearrangement joins TRBV20-1 to TRBJ2-5; 8 bases line up with TRBD1. The CDR3 DNA follows: TGCAGTGCTGTCTTTCCTGGGACAGGCGAAGAGACCCAGTACTTC. This codes for CSAVFPGTGEETQYF.